This passage covers 32 T cell receptor beta chains from one sample sequenced in a study of cytomegalovirus exposure and HLA in healthy donors. The PCR was carried out with 60 Vbeta primers and 13 Jbeta primers. Some clones are missing from TCRdb's copy, which holds only in-frame ones; the method was immunoSEQ multiplex PCR. The sample comprises tens of thousands of clones, less than 75% of which are singletons, and around a quarter rests with the top ten. Sequences were obtained from PBMCs. These receptors were obtained from a man aged 50 or older in good health and CMV-seropositive.

V is TRBV7-9 and J is TRBJ1-3; the match to TRBD1 covers 7 bases. Germline V lookup: CDR1 SEHNR, CDR2 FQNEAQ (reference sequence). V trimming: 7 bases; J trimming: 0 bases; junction bases outside the gene matches: 12. This CDR3 is built from 17 residues. CDR3 loop: CASTLLLGGDSGNTIYF. The DNA of the CDR3 is TGTGCCAGCACCCTCTTGTTAGGGGGCGACTCTGGAAACACCATATATTTT.

The chain links TRBV29-1 to TRBJ2-1, with D maybe TRBD1 (6 bases). CDR1 and CDR2 (germline): SQVTM, ANQGSEA. V was trimmed by 4 bases and J by 10 bases, leaving 17 bases between them. The CDR3 consists of 13 residues. The CDR3 nucleotides read TGCAGCGTTGCGGGACAATACAATGTAGAGCAGTTCTTC. Amino acid sequence: CSVAGQYNVEQFF.

The V gene is TRBV6-6, the J gene TRBJ1-2; no clear D gene. With 6 bases removed from V and 8 bases from J, the gap between germline ends came to 22 bases. CDR3 length: 15 residues. Looked up from germline, CDR1 is MNHNY and CDR2 is SVGAGI (reference sequence). Written as DNA, the CDR3 is TGTGCCAGCAGACACTCAGACACGACCCTTTCGGGCTACACCTTC. Amino acid sequence: CASRHSDTTLSGYTF.

The chain uses TRBV28 and TRBJ2-7, with TRBD1 as a possible D gene (6 bases). CDR3 length: 12 amino acids. Germline CDR1 reads MDHEN; CDR2 reads SYDVKM. V dropped 2 bases and J dropped 5 bases, with 7 bases sitting between them. The CDR3 is CASSLTGNEQYF. The CDR3 nucleotides read TGTGCCAGCAGTTTAACAGGGAACGAGCAGTACTTC.

This clone is medium-sized within its sample. The chain recombines TRBV4-1 with TRBJ1-1; TRBD1 matches 8 bases. Germline V lookup: CDR1 MGHRA, CDR2 YSYEKL. The CDR3 extends over 14 amino acids. V lost 4 bases, J lost 7 bases, and 8 bases stayed unmatched. This CDR3 is CASSLTTGVIEAFF. The CDR3 region has the DNA TGCGCCAGCAGCCTCACGACAGGGGTAATTGAAGCTTTCTTT.

The rearrangement joins TRBV10-2 to TRBJ2-3; D gene uncertain. The germline V gene has CDR1 WSHSY and CDR2 SAAADI. Trimming took off 5 bases at V and 0 bases at J, with 6 bases between the two ends. The length of the CDR3 is 13 residues. This CDR3 is CASSKESTDTQYF. The CDR3, as DNA: TGCGCCAGCAGTAAGGAGAGCACAGATACGCAGTATTTT.

The rearrangement joins TRBV20-1 to TRBJ2-7; 7 positions agree with TRBD2. V lost 3 bases to trimming and J lost 6 bases; unmatched junction nucleotides: 2. The CDR3 spans 11 residues. CDR1 and CDR2 from the germline V gene are DFQATT and SNEGSKA (reference sequence). The chain's CDR3 is CSASGGFEQYV. In nucleotides, the CDR3 is TGCAGTGCTAGCGGGGGGTTCGAGCAGTACGTC.

The chain joins TRBV29-1 to TRBJ2-1; 11 positions match TRBD1. Trimming removed 6 bases from V and 3 bases from J; junction bases left unmatched: 7. CDR3 length equals 15 residues. Germline V lookup: CDR1 SQVTM, CDR2 ANQGSEA. Here the CDR3 reads CSVLGGTGGYNEQFF. CDR3 in DNA: TGCAGCGTCCTGGGGGGGACAGGGGGCTACAATGAGCAGTTCTTC.

The gene calls are TRBV25-1 and TRBJ2-5; 10 nucleotides align to TRBD2. The J segment lost 3 bases and the V segment lost 4 bases, leaving 11 bases of the junction unmatched. The CDR3 extends over 17 amino acids. Germline CDR1 reads MGHDK; CDR2 reads SYGVNS. The CDR3 coding sequence is TGTGCCAGCAGTGCACCTCTGGGGCTAGCGGGAGAAGAGACCCAGTACTTC. Translated, it gives CASSAPLGLAGEETQYF.

This chain joins TRBV9 and TRBJ1-4; possible D gene TRBD1, 6 bases. The CDR3 is made up of 15 amino acids. Germline CDR1 is SGDLS and CDR2 is YYNGEE. V lost 3 bases and J 7 bases, leaving 16 bases between the germline ends. The CDR3 nucleotides read TGTGCCAGCAGCGCCGGGGGGGGGCAAGGTGAAAAACTGTTTTTT. Its protein product is CASSAGGGQGEKLFF.

The rearrangement joins TRBV5-4 to TRBJ2-7; 9 nucleotides line up with TRBD2. Unmatched junction bases numbered 5, after V lost 2 bases and J lost 2 bases. This CDR3 region has 15 residues. Germline CDR1 SGHNT, CDR2 YYREEE (reference sequence). CDR3 residues: CASSFGGGGAYEQYF. The CDR3 coding sequence is TGTGCCAGCAGCTTCGGGGGCGGGGGGGCCTACGAGCAGTACTTC.

The chain couples TRBV29-1 to TRBJ1-2; D not resolved. Trimming stripped 5 bases from V and 4 bases from J, with 8 bases between. Per germline, CDR1 SQVTM and CDR2 ANQGSEA. The CDR3 covers 11 residues. The DNA of the CDR3 is TGCAGCGTTCCCAGTGGCTATGGCTACACCTTC. Amino acids: CSVPSGYGYTF.

The genes are TRBV28 and TRBJ2-7, with 8 nucleotides matching TRBD2. V lost 2 bases, J lost 7 bases, and 10 bases stayed unmatched. The CDR3 is 15 amino acids. Germline V gene sequence: CDR1 MDHEN, CDR2 SYDVKM. DNA of the CDR3: TGTGCCAGCAGTTTAACGGCGGGAGGTCCCAGGGAGCAGTACTTC. Its translation is CASSLTAGGPREQYF.

This clone has a single count. The chain has TRBV19 and TRBJ1-2, with D perhaps matching TRBD1 (5 bases). This CDR3 has 11 residues. Germline lookup yields CDR1 LNHDA and CDR2 SQIVND (reference sequence). V lost 5 bases, J lost 9 bases, and 10 bases lay in between. CDR3 nucleotide sequence: TGTGCCAGTAGTGGGGGGGAGAGCTACACCTTC. Protein sequence: CASSGGESYTF.

In regard to this clone: One junction end disagrees with the germline gene, perhaps due to a read error. The chain is built from TRBV7-9 and TRBJ2-1; a possible D gene is TRBD1 (5 bases). CDR1 and CDR2 from the germline V gene are SEHNR and FQNEAQ (reference sequence). The CDR3 spans 15 residues. The CDR3 bases are TGTGCCAGCAGCTTAGGGGGTACCCGTCGGGCAGGGTGGATCTTC. Protein sequence: CASSLGGTRRAGWIF.

The J gene is TRBJ2-1, the V gene TRBV27; 8 bases map to TRBD2. V shed 5 bases, J shed 4 bases, and the junction held 10 bases outside the gene matches. The CDR3 loop spans 16 amino acids. Germline-derived CDR1 and CDR2 are MNHEY and SMNVEV (reference sequence). The CDR3 here is CASSNLGTSLYNEQFF. The CDR3 DNA is TGTGCCAGCAGTAACCTCGGGACTAGTCTTTACAATGAGCAGTTCTTC.

This chain connects TRBV6-1 to TRBJ2-7; no clear D gene. The CDR3 runs 15 residues. Trimming removed 2 bases at V and 2 bases at J, with 13 bases between. Per the germline V gene, CDR1 is MNHNS and CDR2 is SASEGT. DNA for the CDR3: TGTGCCAGCAGTGAATTGTTGGGCAAGACCTACGAGCAGTACTTC. It translates to CASSELLGKTYEQYF.

This clone was detected a few times. J is TRBJ1-6 and V is TRBV9; weak D call: TRBD1 (6 bases). The CDR3 sequence is 14 residues long. The V gene's germline CDR1 is SGDLS and CDR2 YYNGEE. The germline V and J ends were trimmed by 0 bases and 9 bases, with 10 bases remaining between them. This chain's CDR3 is CASSVDTGSSPLHF. CDR3 nucleotides: TGTGCCAGCAGCGTAGATACAGGGAGTTCACCCCTCCACTTT.

This clone turned up a few times. The chain employs TRBV12-5 and TRBJ1-5; no clear D gene. Trimming cost V 5 bases and J 0 bases, with 14 bases left between them. Germline CDR1 reads LGHNT; CDR2 reads FRNRAP. There are 16 residues in the CDR3. CDR3 coding DNA: TGTGCTAGTGGTCACGGCCTTGGAGCTAGCAATCAGCCCCAGCATTTT. Translation gives CASGHGLGASNQPQHF.

In this sample, this clone turned up a few times. This sequence joins TRBV10-1 and TRBJ1-1; 9 nucleotides line up with TRBD1. The V gene's germline CDR1 is WNHNN and CDR2 SYGVQD (reference sequence). This CDR3 contains 13 residues. The J segment lost 5 bases and the V segment lost 6 bases, leaving 4 bases of the junction unmatched. Here the CDR3 reads CASREGQGTEAFF. For the CDR3, the DNA is TGCGCCAGCAGGGAAGGACAGGGGACTGAAGCTTTCTTT.

As for this clone: One base separates it from a far larger clone, so it is likely a read error. Other DNA sequences within the sample encode an identical CDR3. V is TRBV27 and J is TRBJ1-2; D call uncertain. Trimming shortened V by 5 bases and J by 5 bases, and 15 bases separated the two germline ends. The CDR3 is 14 residues long. In germline, CDR1 is MNHEY, CDR2 SMNVEV (reference sequence). The CDR3 spells CASSLSGLSYGYTF. The DNA for the CDR3 is TGTGCCAGCAGTCTTTCAGGTTTATCTTATGGCTACACCTTC.

The chain couples TRBV6-6 to TRBJ1-1; the D gene is possibly TRBD1 (6 bases). The CDR3 extends over 14 amino acids. Germline V gene lookup returns CDR1 MNHNY and CDR2 SVGAGI (reference sequence). V was pared by 5 bases and J by 4 bases, with 14 bases between. DNA for the CDR3: TGTGCCAGCAGTCGGGGGGGGCGCGGCACTGAAGCTTTCTTT. It yields the protein CASSRGGRGTEAFF.

This chain joins TRBV7-9 and TRBJ1-1; D is perhaps TRBD1 (6 bases). This CDR3 region has 15 residues. Germline V gives CDR1 SEHNR, CDR2 FQNEAQ (reference sequence). Trimming stripped 1 base from V and 3 bases from J, with 12 bases between. CDR3 sequence reads: CASSLGRGGHTEAFF. In DNA form, the CDR3 reads TGTGCCAGCAGCTTAGGCAGGGGTGGGCACACTGAAGCTTTCTTT.

The chain uses TRBV9 and TRBJ2-5, with 9 positions matching TRBD2. With 0 bases clipped from V and 5 bases from J, the junction kept 14 bases outside the gene matches. This CDR3 is 18 amino acids long. Germline lookup yields CDR1 SGDLS and CDR2 YYNGEE. For the CDR3, the DNA is TGTGCCAGCAGCGTAGCCCCCGCGTCGCGGGGGGGTGGGGAGACCCAGTACTTC. Its protein is CASSVAPASRGGGETQYF.

The chain combines TRBV6-1 with TRBJ1-2; D remains unclear. CDR3 length equals 12 residues. Germline V gene lookup returns CDR1 MNHNS and CDR2 SASEGT. With 2 bases removed from V and 3 bases from J, the gap between germline ends came to 4 bases. The CDR3 nucleotides are TGTGCCAGCAGTGAACAGGACTATGGCTACACCTTC. Translating gives CASSEQDYGYTF.

The chain uses TRBV9 and TRBJ1-1; 10 nucleotides line up with TRBD1. The CDR3 sequence is 18 residues long. The J segment lost 4 bases and the V segment lost 0 bases, leaving 12 bases of the junction unmatched. From germline, CDR1 is SGDLS and CDR2 YYNGEE. The CDR3 sequence is CASSVDPGTGAGGTEAFF. The CDR3 DNA is TGTGCCAGCAGCGTAGACCCCGGGACAGGGGCCGGGGGCACTGAAGCTTTCTTT.

The rearrangement uses TRBV5-5 and TRBJ2-5, with 9 positions matching TRBD2. There are 20 residues in the CDR3. The J segment lost 2 bases and the V segment lost 6 bases, leaving 23 bases of the junction unmatched. Looked up from germline, CDR1 is SGHKS and CDR2 is YYEKEE (reference sequence). The CDR3 bases are TGTGCCAGCAACCAACCCGGCGGGGGGGAACAACGAAAACTACAAGAGACCCAGTACTTC. Its protein product is CASNQPGGGEQRKLQETQYF. The full variable domain, with the rest looked up from reference TRBV5-5 and TRBJ2-5, is DAGVTQSPTHLIKTRGQQVTLRCSPISGHKSVSWYQQVLGQGPQFIFQYYEKEERGRGNFPDRFSARQFPNYSSELNVNALLLGDSALYLCASNQPGGGEQRKLQETQYFGPGTRLLVL.

In its sample, this clone was seen a few times. This chain connects TRBV10-3 to TRBJ2-2; TRBD1 matches 9 bases. Germline loops: CDR1 ENHRY, CDR2 SYGVKD. The CDR3 loop spans 14 amino acids. After removal of 11 bases from V and 4 bases from J, the junction contained 8 bases not matched to a gene. This CDR3 reads CASVGQGSTGELFF. The CDR3 DNA is TGTGCCTCCGTCGGACAGGGGTCCACCGGGGAGCTGTTTTTT.

This clone was seen only once. The chain is built from TRBV29-1 and TRBJ2-3, with a weak D call TRBD2 (5 bases). Germline V CDR1 and CDR2: SQVTM, ANQGSEA. V lost 5 bases and J lost 6, with 21 bases in between. The CDR3 spans 15 residues. The CDR3 spells CSVSPQGSGGDTQYF. The CDR3 DNA reads as TGCAGCGTTTCCCCCCAAGGGAGTGGCGGGGATACGCAGTATTTT.

The chain uses TRBV5-4 and TRBJ1-1, with unresolved D. The CDR3 contains 14 residues. V was pared by 0 bases and J by 0 bases, with 6 bases between. In germline, CDR1 is SGHNT, CDR2 YYREEE (reference sequence). CDR3 region: CASSLGGMNTEAFF. In DNA form, the CDR3 reads TGTGCCAGCAGCTTGGGAGGGATGAACACTGAAGCTTTCTTT. Combining the CDR3 with reference TRBV5-4 and TRBJ1-1 gives the whole variable domain ETGVTQSPTHLIKTRGQQVTLRCSSQSGHNTVSWYQQALGQGPQFIFQYYREEENGRGNFPPRFSGLQFPNYSSELNVNALELDDSALYLCASSLGGMNTEAFFGQGTRLTVV.

This sequence joins TRBV6-5 and TRBJ2-7; 9 positions match TRBD2. Per germline, CDR1 MNHEY and CDR2 SVGAGI. The CDR3 covers 15 residues. The J segment lost 1 base and the V segment lost 6 bases, leaving 7 bases of the junction unmatched. The CDR3 loop is CASRIGTSPSYEQYF. The CDR3, as DNA: TGTGCCAGCAGAATCGGGACTAGCCCTTCCTACGAGCAGTACTTC.

This clone was detected only a few times. This sequence joins TRBV30 and TRBJ1-2; 8 bases line up with TRBD1. The junction had 9 bases not matched to a gene; V was cut back by 5 bases and J by 7 bases. The CDR3 totals 13 residues. From germline, CDR1 is GTSNPN and CDR2 SVGIG (reference sequence). CDR3 region: CAWAGQGAPGYTF. CDR3 coding DNA: TGTGCCTGGGCCGGACAGGGTGCTCCTGGCTACACCTTC.